Sequencing of this TCR beta chain was carried out in a study of T cells after yellow fever vaccination. Worth noting for this clonotype: Its antigen is not identified.

One entry per CDR3 protein results from TCRdb running MiXCR on the 5' RACE reads. The sample records some 340,000 distinct CDR3 sequences, roughly 10% being singletons. Notes on the study in general: At under 97% for CD4 and approximately 88% for CD8, most primary-vaccination clones showed up again after the booster. Only a minor proportion of clonotypes was detected across both CD4 and CD8 compartments. Researchers report a weaker secondary response that nonetheless peaked faster, day 5 versus 15.

The length of the CDR3 is 14 residues. Germline values: CDR1 SGHTA, CDR2 FQGNSA. Deletions cut 5 bases from V and 1 base from J, with 11 bases between. This sequence joins TRBV7-2 and TRBJ1-2; D not resolved. Sample: CD4+ T cells sorted from PBMCs, taken 45 days after the yellow fever booster vaccination. This receptor was identified in a man between 18 and 35 years old who received the YFV17D yellow fever vaccine. CDR3: CASSPRRSNYGYTF. CDR3 nucleotide sequence: TGTGCCAGCAGCCCGCGGCGTAGTAACTATGGCTACACCTTC. Together with reference TRBV7-2 and TRBJ1-2, the CDR3 gives the full variable domain: GAGVSQSPSNKVTEKGKDVELRCDPISGHTALYWYRQSLGQGLEFLIYFQGNSAPDKSGLPSDRFSAERTGGSVSTLTIQRTQQEDSAVYLCASSPRRSNYGYTFGSGTRLTVV.